The 20 T cell receptor beta chains reported below all come from one sample, sequenced in a study of vaccination and CD4 T cells after COVID-19. As for treatment: roughly ten-day PBMC culture with coronavirus spike peptide pools or control peptides (ViraFEST assay). These TCRs' antigens remain unknown. Scientists ran DNA taken from cultured CD4+ T cells through the Oncomine TCR Beta short-read assay for sequencing. TCRdb re-derived calls from the PCR reads in MiXCR, one entry per CDR3 protein. The sample includes 6,000 or so distinct CDR3 sequences, 44% of them seen just once. The specimen sequenced was CD4+ T cells from blood, cultured in vitro. These receptors all come from a human donor who had recovered from COVID-19.

This clonotype was picked up a small number of times. The rearrangement uses TRBV20-1 and TRBJ1-5, with D maybe TRBD1 (6 bases). Looked up from germline, CDR1 is DFQATT and CDR2 is SNEGSKA (reference sequence). The V end lost 6 bases, the J end lost 5 bases, and 17 bases lay between the germline ends. The CDR3 extends over 14 amino acids. In nucleotides, the CDR3 is TGCAGTGCCTTTGGCAGGGGAACCCATCAGCCCCAGCATTTT. It yields the protein CSAFGRGTHQPQHF.

This clonotype was recorded once. This chain joins TRBV6-2 or TRBV6-3 and TRBJ1-2, with TRBD1 matching 9 bases. Per the germline V gene, CDR1 is MNHEY and CDR2 is SVGEGT. After removal of 6 bases from V and 6 bases from J, the junction contained 2 bases not matched to a gene. This CDR3 is 12 amino acids long. The DNA of the CDR3 is TGTGCCAGCAGCCGACAGGGGGATGGCTACACCTTC. Translated: CASSRQGDGYTF.

The rearrangement links TRBV6-1 to TRBJ2-5; 9 nucleotides line up with TRBD1. Germline assignment: CDR1 MNHNS and CDR2 SASEGT. V shed 4 bases and J 7 bases; nucleotides not matched to a gene: 10. This CDR3 has 15 residues. CDR3 DNA sequence: TGTGCCAGCAGTGCGCGACAGGGGGGGGGGGGGACCCAGTACTTC. As protein: CASSARQGGGGTQYF.

By share of the sample, this clonotype is medium-sized (0.01 to 0.1%). The rearrangement uses TRBV20-1 and TRBJ1-2, with D tentatively TRBD1 (5 bases). Trimming took off 2 bases at V and 6 bases at J, with 13 bases between the two ends. Germline lookup yields CDR1 DFQATT and CDR2 SNEGSKA (reference sequence). CDR3 length: 13 amino acids. The DNA of the CDR3 is TGCAGTGCTAGAAGGCAGGGAGAGGATGGCTACACCTTC. Protein sequence: CSARRQGEDGYTF.

This chain joins TRBV7-6 and TRBJ1-5; D is uncertain. CDR1 SGHVS and CDR2 FNYEAQ come from the germline V gene. The CDR3 has 12 amino acids. With 5 bases removed from V and 3 bases from J, the gap between germline ends came to 5 bases. The CDR3 nucleotides read TGTGCCAGCAGCCCCCCCAATCAGCCCCAGCATTTT. Translation gives CASSPPNQPQHF.

The chain employs TRBV7-3 and TRBJ2-5; 7 bases align to TRBD1. The germline CDR1 and CDR2 sequences are SGHTA and FQGTGA. CDR3 length equals 13 residues. V lost 5 bases, J lost 1 base, and 1 base stayed unmatched. CDR3 nucleotide sequence: TGTGCCAGCAGCCGGGACAGCCAAGAGACCCAGTACTTC. Translated: CASSRDSQETQYF.

This chain joins TRBV6-1 and TRBJ1-5, with D hard to call. The CDR3 sequence is 14 residues long. The V gene's germline CDR1 is MNHNS and CDR2 SASEGT. V lost 9 bases and J lost 2, with 14 bases in between. The chain's CDR3 is CASGREEGNQPQHF. The CDR3 DNA follows: TGTGCCAGTGGGAGGGAGGAGGGCAATCAGCCCCAGCATTTT.

By sample fraction, this clonotype is medium-sized. The chain employs TRBV20-1 and TRBJ1-2; TRBD1 aligns across 10 bases. Germline V gene data show CDR1 as DFQATT and CDR2 as SNEGSKA (reference sequence). Germline trimming cut 4 bases from V and 2 bases from J; bases unmatched to any gene: 4. This CDR3 contains 14 residues. CDR3 protein: CSANQGQGNYGYTF. The CDR3 bases are TGCAGTGCTAACCAGGGACAGGGGAACTATGGCTACACCTTC.

This chain joins TRBV20-1 and TRBJ2-7; tentatively, D is TRBD1 (5 bases). The V gene lost 3 bases and the J gene lost 0 bases, with 15 bases spanning the gap. The germline CDR1 and CDR2 sequences are DFQATT and SNEGSKA (reference sequence). This CDR3 region has 15 residues. The CDR3 sequence is CSARGQGRSSYEQYF. CDR3 nucleotides: TGCAGTGCTAGGGGGCAGGGTAGGAGCTCCTACGAGCAGTACTTC.

The rearrangement uses TRBV6-1 and TRBJ1-5, with no clear D. The CDR3 is 13 amino acids. Between the trimmed V and J ends, which lost 7 bases and 3 bases, there was a span of 10 bases. CDR1 MNHNS and CDR2 SASEGT come from the germline V gene. As DNA, the CDR3 is TGTGCCAGCATACAAGGGCTCAATCAGCCCCAGCATTTT. This gives the protein CASIQGLNQPQHF.

The chain employs TRBV28 and TRBJ2-6; D is unresolved. This CDR3 contains 12 residues. The germline V gene has CDR1 MDHEN and CDR2 SYDVKM. V was clipped by 6 bases and J by 0 bases, with 0 bases between them. CDR3: CASSSGANVLTF. The CDR3 DNA sequence: TGTGCCAGCAGCTCTGGGGCCAACGTCCTGACTTTC.

The rearrangement joins TRBV20-1 to TRBJ2-7; 10 bases map to TRBD2. The germline V gene encodes CDR1 DFQATT and CDR2 SNEGSKA (reference sequence). The length of the CDR3 is 14 residues. J gave up 5 bases and V 5 bases, and 9 bases lay outside the gene matches. For the CDR3, the DNA is TGCAGTGCTCTTACAGCGGGAGGGCCCCACGAGCAGTACTTC. Its protein is CSALTAGGPHEQYF.

This clonotype was found a few times. The V and J genes are TRBV11-3 and TRBJ1-1; D ambiguous. Germline-derived CDR1 and CDR2 are SGHNT and YENEEA. The length of the CDR3 is 13 residues. The V gene lost 0 bases and the J gene lost 0 bases, with 2 bases spanning the gap. The CDR3 is CASSLDLNTEAFF. The CDR3 DNA reads TGTGCCAGCAGCTTAGACCTGAACACTGAAGCTTTCTTT.

The sample holds a few counts of this clonotype. V usage is TRBV7-6 and J usage is TRBJ1-5, with D unclear. The CDR3 is 13 amino acids. Trimming stripped 5 bases from V and 4 bases from J, with 9 bases between. Germline-derived CDR1 and CDR2 are SGHVS and FNYEAQ. DNA for the CDR3: TGTGCCAGCAGCCCAACGCCGAATCAGCCCCAGCATTTT. It is translated as CASSPTPNQPQHF. Looking up the rest from reference TRBV7-6 and TRBJ1-5 gives the full variable domain: GAGVSQSPRYKVTKRGQDVALRCDPISGHVSLYWYRQALGQGPEFLTYFNYEAQQDKSGLPNDRFSAERPEGSISTLTIQRTEQRDSAMYRCASSPTPNQPQHFGDGTRLSIL.

The CDR3 region has the DNA TGTGCCAGCAGTTTAAGGACGGCTGCCGAGCAGTACTTC. It translates to CASSLRTAAEQYF. The chain has TRBV28 and TRBJ2-1; D ambiguous. The J call may be mistaken, given a closer DNA end match to TRBJ2-7. The CDR3 contains 13 residues. Germline assignment: CDR1 MDHEN and CDR2 SYDVKM.

This chain links TRBV7-8 with TRBJ2-1; 9 bases align to TRBD2. The germline V gene has CDR1 SGHVS and CDR2 FQNEAQ. Trimming cost V 1 base and J 8 bases; bases outside gene matches: 6. CDR3 length equals 15 residues. The DNA of the CDR3 is TGTGCCAGCAGCTTAGTGGCGGGGGGGGGCCATGAGCAGTTCTTC. Its protein is CASSLVAGGGHEQFF. The whole variable domain, remainder taken from reference TRBV7-8 and TRBJ2-1, is GAGVSQSPRYKVAKRGQDVALRCDPISGHVSLFWYQQALGQGPEFLTYFQNEAQLDKSGLPSDRFFAERPEGSVSTLKIQRTQQEDSAVYLCASSLVAGGGHEQFFGPGTRLTVL.

The CDR3 region is CASSFNSLNSPLHF. In DNA, the CDR3 is TGTGCCAGCAGCTTTAACTCACTGAATTCACCCCTCCACTTT. The V and J genes are TRBV7-2 and TRBJ1-6; D is unresolved. This CDR3 comprises 14 residues. Germline values: CDR1 SGHTA, CDR2 FQGNSA. The V and J ends lost 3 bases and 7 bases respectively, with 10 bases between them.

This clonotype was picked up one time. The chain couples TRBV6-5 to TRBJ1-5; unclear D gene. The CDR3 runs to 13 residues. In germline, CDR1 is MNHEY, CDR2 SVGAGI. Trimming took off 3 bases at V and 7 bases at J, with 10 bases between the two ends. The CDR3 nucleotides are TGTGCCAGCAGTTATGAATTGGGGCAGCCCCAGCATTTT. This gives the protein CASSYELGQPQHF.

This rearrangement joins TRBV27 to TRBJ2-7; 12 bases map to TRBD2. The V segment lost 5 bases and the J segment 6 bases; nucleotides outside the gene matches: 2. Looked up from germline, CDR1 is MNHEY and CDR2 is SMNVEV (reference sequence). The CDR3 has 13 amino acids. CDR3 loop: CASSASGRGEQYF. For the CDR3, the DNA is TGTGCCAGCAGTGCTAGCGGGAGGGGCGAGCAGTACTTC.

This clonotype is labeled as medium-sized. The chain has TRBV10-3 and TRBJ2-5; possibly TRBD2 for D (7 bases). Trimming removed 6 bases from V and 5 bases from J, with 13 bases in between. Germline V gives CDR1 ENHRY, CDR2 SYGVKD. This CDR3 is built from 13 residues. In DNA, the CDR3 is TGTGCCATCAGGGGCGGGGGCGTGGAGACCCAGTACTTC. This sequence encodes CAIRGGGVETQYF.